These T cell receptor beta chains were read from a single sample in a study of blood T cell repertoires in COVID-19. Assay used: immunoSEQ multiplex PCR; TCRdb lists only in-frame clones, some missing. The sample holds under 150,000 clones, around four fifths seen once. Sample: PBMCs or T cells enriched from blood (not recorded which). The receptor set was obtained from a man aged 25-45 years who had recovered from COVID-19. Each CDR3 is given with its conserved first and last residue. Each record gives: V gene, clone size, J gene, D gene, CDR3 DNA, CDR3 protein. The D gene is left open where the match is weak. Expanded clones are given a class, and other clones once, few, many or no size at all.

>TRBV5-1|.|TRBJ2-7|TRBD2
TGCGCCAGCAGTCAAGGGACTACTAGCGGGAGTACCGACGAGCAGTACTTC
CASSQGTTSGSTDEQYF
>TRBV6-4|few|TRBJ2-1|TRBD2
TGTGCCAGCAGTGACTCAGCGGGGGGCTACAATGAGCAGTTCTTC
CASSDSAGGYNEQFF
>TRBV10-3|.|TRBJ2-2|TRBD2
TGTGCCATCGGACTAGCGGGACGAACCGGGGAGCTGTTTTTT
CAIGLAGRTGELFF
>TRBV19|.|TRBJ1-1|.
TGTGCCAGTAGTGCGGGGGGTTTCGCTGAAGCTTTCTTT
CASSAGGFAEAFF
>TRBV27|.|TRBJ1-6|TRBD1
TGTGCCAGCAGTCCAAAGGGACAGAATTCACCCCTCCACTTT
CASSPKGQNSPLHF
>TRBV12-3/TRBV12-4|once|TRBJ2-2|.
TGTGCCAGCAGTATGTATCGGGAGCTGTTTTTT
CASSMYRELFF
>TRBV30|.|TRBJ2-3|.
TGTGCGGAAAATGGGCGAGGCACAGATACGCAGTATTTT
CAENGRGTDTQYF
>TRBV10-3|.|TRBJ1-2|.
TGTGCCATCAGTGACAGGGGCTATGGCTACACCTTC
CAISDRGYGYTF
>TRBV11-2|.|TRBJ2-6|TRBD1
TGTGCCAGCGGGGACAGCTCTGGGGCCAACGTCCTGACTTTC
CASGDSSGANVLTF
>TRBV15|.|TRBJ2-3|.
TGTGCCACCAGCCCCCCCCGGGCGGGGCCCACAGATACGCAGTATTTT
CATSPPRAGPTDTQYF
>TRBV30|.|TRBJ2-3|TRBD2
TGTGCCTGGAGTCCCCCGGGACTAGCGGGATGGGATACGCAGTATTTT
CAWSPPGLAGWDTQYF
>TRBV19|.|TRBJ1-1|.
TGTGCCAGTATGCAGGGTGTGAACACTGAAGCTTTCTTT
CASMQGVNTEAFF
>TRBV5-1|once|TRBJ2-1|TRBD2
TGCGCCAGCAGCTTGGGGGGTAGCGGGGAGAGCTCCTACAATGAGCAGTTCTTC
CASSLGGSGESSYNEQFF
>TRBV5-1|.|TRBJ1-2|.
TGCGCCAGCAGTTTGAACAAATTGGATGGCTACACCTTC
CASSLNKLDGYTF
>TRBV11-1|.|TRBJ2-3|TRBD1
TGTGCCAGCAGCTCCGGACAGGGAAGCACAGATACGCAGTATTTT
CASSSGQGSTDTQYF
>TRBV18|.|TRBJ1-5|.
TGTGCCAGCTCACCTGGGACACCTTATAGCAATCAGCCCCAGCATTTT
CASSPGTPYSNQPQHF